This T cell receptor (beta chain) was found in a study of CD8+CD57+ T cells in acquired aplastic anemia. Study summary: Isolated CD4+ and CD8+ cells, once sorted, yielded DNA averaging about 3.2 ug. Study outcomes and limitations: Patients had around 28 CD8+ CDR3 sequences in common with controls (the shared set).

The CDR3 loop spans 13 amino acids. V was cut by 2 bases and J by 6 bases, with 10 bases left in between. CDR1 and CDR2 from the germline V gene are SGHVS and FNYEAQ. The template for TCR beta VDJ and CDR3 sequence profiling was genomic DNA. TCRdb re-called the reads with MiXCR, one entry per CDR3 protein. The sample holds 160,000 or so distinct CDR3 sequences; 71% are singletons and the top ten take approximately 48%. Comments on this clonotype: Its antigen is unidentified.

The patients chosen for sequencing had shown expansion of CD8+CD57+ cells (detected by flow cytometry). This chain uses TRBV7-6 with TRBJ1-1, with D possibly matching TRBD1 (5 bases). The sample comprised sorted CD4+, CD8+, or CD8+CD57+ T cells (not recorded which) from PBMCs. This TCR came from a human donor with aplastic anemia. The chain's CDR3 is CASSLNGGAEAFF. As DNA, the CDR3 is TGTGCCAGCAGCTTAAATGGGGGGGCTGAAGCTTTCTTT. The variable domain in full, completed from reference TRBV7-6 and TRBJ1-1, reads GAGVSQSPRYKVTKRGQDVALRCDPISGHVSLYWYRQALGQGPEFLTYFNYEAQQDKSGLPNDRFSAERPEGSISTLTIQRTEQRDSAMYRCASSLNGGAEAFFGQGTRLTVV.